This T cell receptor (beta chain) is drawn from a study of blood T cell repertoires in COVID-19. Generated by immunoSEQ multiplex PCR, the TCRdb table keeps only in-frame clones and is missing some. The sample lists some 270,000 clones, 70% to 90% occurring once. Trimming removed 8 bases at V and 4 bases at J, with 17 bases between. In germline, CDR1 is MDHEN, CDR2 SYDVKM. This CDR3 region has 14 residues. Sequencing input: PBMCs or T cells enriched from blood (not recorded which). This chain connects TRBV28 to TRBJ1-1; D perhaps matches TRBD1 (5 bases). This receptor was identified in a woman between 25 and 40 years old who had recovered from COVID-19. CDR3 protein: CASATQGLRTEAFF. The CDR3, as DNA: TGTGCCAGCGCCACTCAGGGCCTGCGCACTGAAGCTTTCTTT.